This entry features one T cell receptor (beta chain) sequence. Germline V CDR1 and CDR2: MGHRA, YSYEKL. V lost 4 bases, J lost 8 bases, and 8 bases stayed unmatched. This CDR3 is built from 15 residues. The sample comes from a study of blood T cell repertoires in COVID-19. At the level of the study: Sites in the United States, Italy and Spain provided acute and convalescent COVID-19 samples.

The assay was immunoSEQ multiplex PCR, and TCRdb's table has in-frame clones only and misses some. The repertoire holds more than 250,000 clones, with about 90% as singletons. Followed over time, Seattle patients had been enrolled while infection was active. This receptor was obtained from a woman aged 50 to 60 with COVID-19, enrolled during active disease. The material sequenced was peripheral blood. The chain couples TRBV4-1 to TRBJ2-1, with 10 bases lining up with TRBD2. The CDR3, as DNA: TGCGCCAGCAGCCGAACGGGACTAGCGTTCTATGAGCAGTTCTTC. This encodes CASSRTGLAFYEQFF.